Here is one T cell receptor beta chain with its context. The antigen this receptor binds is unknown. Base qualities are not at hand, and no much larger clone is one base apart. What this sample's time point label stands for: baseline before first vaccination. The intended sense of this specimen's treatment or condition label: meningococcal conjugate vaccine given as trial control. Vaccinee samples were obtained from the UK trials COV001 and COV002, which included a single-blind randomized controlled phase 2/3 trial of AZD1222 (ChAdOx1 nCoV-19) in healthy adults. For TCRbeta chain sequencing, PBMC samples from trial participants were taken at day 0 and at day 28 after the second dose. The CDR3 regions of human TCRbeta chains were analyzed by immunosequencing. The study's processing was this. TCRs in the repertoires were compared against a reference library of SARS-CoV-2-specific TCRs that had been generated with the MIRA antigen-specificity platform. Breadth was defined as the fraction of unique TCRs that were SARS-CoV-2-associated, and depth was defined as the fraction of total T cells that were SARS-CoV-2-associated. Each spike-specific TCR was assigned to its reactive spike region and to a CD4 or CD8 class using the MIRA data. Log10-transformed breadth and depth values were compared by one-way ANOVA with Sidak's multiple comparisons tests. Here the immuneACCESS table is served through TCRdb, limited to in-frame sequences with V and J called. Missing clones are a known gap in these copies; in checked studies unresolved V genes cover under half, and the rest lacks a known reason. The DNA gave D and trimming, while V, J and clone size come from that table. The sample has roughly 150,000 clones on record, approximately 90% of them singletons. The ten most abundant clones make up 3% to 4% of the sample.

These data belong to a study of T cell responses to AZD1222 COVID-19 vaccine (dated by TCRdb to the early 2020s). Study-level background: A total of around 240 trial participants underwent TCR sequencing, of whom around 200 received two doses of AZD1222 and 26 received two doses of the MenACWY control vaccine. Trial participants were enrolled by age into 18-55, 56-69 and 70-plus year subgroups, with around 150, 28 and 57 TCR-sequenced participants respectively.

What the study reported, not specific to this receptor: Reportedly, close to half of the unique spike-specific TCRs recognized epitopes lying outside the regions that are mutated in the B.1.351 and B.1.1.7 variants. Conclusions about previously exposed vaccinees were limited because only six or seven AZD1222 recipients were SARS-CoV-2 seropositive at baseline. The 56-69-year group was small, and its depth increase did not reach significance, likely because of low power. Most participants were white British and females outnumbered males, and the authors suggested that clonal diversity may have been underestimated. The whole spike protein was spanned by vaccine-associated CD4 TCRs, and dominant responses were seen in regions 160-218 and 743-854. Because no samples from the day 14 peak response were available, repertoires could be characterized only after the peak T cell response. A significant rise in spike-specific TCR breadth and depth was observed after two AZD1222 doses relative to day 0 and relative to MenACWY recipients.

The sample in question was peripheral blood, obtained on day 0 of MenACWY control vaccination. The origin of this receptor is an adult in good health.

The CDR3 protein is CASGLARNTEAFF. At the DNA level, the sequence is TGTGCTAGTGGTTTGGCCCGGAACACTGAAGCTTTCTTT. The chain employs TRBV12-5 and TRBJ1-1; the D gene identity is not certain. The germline V gene specifies LGHNT as CDR1 and FRNRAP as CDR2. Including the terminal cysteine and phenylalanine, the CDR3 comprises 13 residues. This entry keeps only the CDR3 DNA: 39 bases, framed from base 1. The junction carries 4 bases between V and J, which are trimmed by 1 base and 1 base respectively. The full variable domain, with segments outside the CDR3 supplied by the reference TRBV12-5 and TRBJ1-1 proteins, appears as DARVTQTPRHKVTEMGQEVTMRCQPILGHNTVFWYRQTMMQGLELLAYFRNRAPLDDSGMPKDRFSAEMPDATLATLKIQPSEPRDSAVYFCASGLARNTEAFFGQGTRLTVV.